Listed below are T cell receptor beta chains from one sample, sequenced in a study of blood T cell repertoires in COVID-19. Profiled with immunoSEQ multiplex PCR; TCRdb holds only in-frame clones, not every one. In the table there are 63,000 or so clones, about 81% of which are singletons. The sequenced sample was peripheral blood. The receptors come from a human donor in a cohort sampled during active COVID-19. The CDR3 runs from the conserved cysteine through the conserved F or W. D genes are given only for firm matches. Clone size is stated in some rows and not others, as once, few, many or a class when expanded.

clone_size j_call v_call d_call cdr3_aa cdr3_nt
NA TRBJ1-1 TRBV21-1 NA CASGQFFTEAFF TGTGCCAGCGGCCAGTTTTTTACTGAAGCTTTCTTT
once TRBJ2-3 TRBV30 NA CAWSVTPRADTQYF TGTGCCTGGAGTGTAACCCCCCGGGCAGATACGCAGTATTTT
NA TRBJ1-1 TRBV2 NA CASSEGAGGKGNTEAFF TGTGCCAGCAGTGAAGGGGCGGGCGGAAAGGGGAACACTGAAGCTTTCTTT
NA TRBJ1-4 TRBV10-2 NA CASSEPRRHAGKLFF TGCGCCAGCAGTGAGCCTCGTCGACACGCTGGGAAACTGTTTTTT
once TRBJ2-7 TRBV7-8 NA CASSFMGAGEQYF TGTGCCAGCAGCTTCATGGGGGCCGGGGAGCAGTACTTC
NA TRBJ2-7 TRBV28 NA CASSSPGGGEQYF TGTGCCAGCAGTTCCCCCGGGGGTGGAGAGCAGTACTTC
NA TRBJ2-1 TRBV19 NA CASSMARRDEQFF TGTGCCAGTAGTATGGCCCGCCGGGATGAGCAGTTCTTC
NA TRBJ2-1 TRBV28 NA CASSTGTPEDEQFF TGTGCCAGCAGCACCGGGACTCCGGAGGATGAGCAGTTCTTC
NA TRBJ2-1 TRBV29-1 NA CSVERVSGNEQFF TGCAGCGTTGAACGAGTTTCGGGCAATGAGCAGTTCTTC
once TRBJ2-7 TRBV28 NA CASSLGGYEQYF TGTGCCAGCAGTTTAGGAGGGTACGAGCAGTACTTC
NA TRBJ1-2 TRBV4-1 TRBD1 CASSQGIFFRDRRNYGYTF TGCGCCAGCAGCCAAGGCATATTTTTTCGGGACAGGAGGAACTATGGCTACACCTTC
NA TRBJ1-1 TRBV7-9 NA CASTPDGVWNTEAFF TGTGCCAGCACCCCAGACGGAGTGTGGAACACTGAAGCTTTCTTT
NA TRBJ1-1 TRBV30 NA CAWSVSAGVTEAFF TGTGCCTGGAGTGTTTCGGCAGGGGTAACTGAAGCTTTCTTT
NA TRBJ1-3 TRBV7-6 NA CASSPLKGYGNTIYF TGTGCCAGCAGCCCCCTCAAGGGGTACGGAAACACCATATATTTT
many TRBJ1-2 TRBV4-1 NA CASSMTSTYGYTF TGCGCCAGCAGCATGACATCTACCTATGGCTACACCTTC